This T cell receptor beta chain was recorded in a study of blood T cells in healthy people across ages. The wider study: About one barcoded beta molecule was captured per two T cells (by template switching).

Using a J-beta primer mix together with a sample-barcoded 5' primer, a second PCR was run for roughly 7 to 12 cycles. MiXCR, applied by TCRdb to the 5' RACE reads, yields one record per CDR3 protein. This sample carries some 1.5 million distinct CDR3 sequences, 25% to 30% of them seen once, and the ten largest clones take over 7%. The CDR3 runs 15 residues. The junction had 11 bases not matched to a gene; V was cut back by 6 bases and J by 2 bases. The V gene's germline CDR1 is DFQATT and CDR2 SNEGSKA (reference sequence). This clonotype was found a few times. This chain links TRBV20-1 with TRBJ2-5; TRBD2 matches 8 bases. The source material was blood. This clonotype was obtained from a woman between 25 and 40 years old in good health. This CDR3 is CSAPKAGDPQETQYF. CDR3 sequence (DNA): TGCAGTGCCCCAAAAGCGGGGGACCCACAAGAGACCCAGTACTTC.